This T cell receptor beta chain was profiled in a study of lymphopenia after photon versus proton radiotherapy. Germline lookup yields CDR1 MDHEN and CDR2 SYDVKM. V trimming: 6 bases; J trimming: 6 bases; junction bases outside the gene matches: 9. CDR3 size: 15 residues. Regarding the study as a whole: After the lymphocyte nadir, photon-treated repertoires showed oligoclonal expansion, especially of CD8+ Temra cells. In patients who died, overall survival fell as post-nadir TCR diversity dropped more. Proton therapy kept repertoires fairly stable, unlike photons, which gained effector/memory cells. Authors raise, but do not show, better survival with proton therapy.

With regard to this clone: What it recognizes is unknown.

Measured with immunoSEQ multiplex PCR; TCRdb has only the in-frame clones, and not every one. The sample has some 20,000 clones; around 89% are singletons. The V gene is TRBV28, the J gene TRBJ1-5, with 9 bases that match TRBD1. The sample consisted of peripheral blood, taken from a patient treated with proton-based radiotherapy. The receptor was isolated from a man of 80 years or more with esophageal cancer. The chain's CDR3 is CASRQAGTGPQPQHF. The CDR3 nucleotides are TGTGCCAGCAGGCAAGCCGGGACAGGGCCTCAGCCCCAGCATTTT. Together with reference TRBV28 and TRBJ1-5, the CDR3 gives the full variable domain: DVKVTQSSRYLVKRTGEKVFLECVQDMDHENMFWYRQDPGLGLRLIYFSYDVKMKEKGDIPEGYSVSREKKERFSLILESASTNQTSMYLCASRQAGTGPQPQHFGDGTRLSIL.